This T cell receptor (beta chain) was observed in a study of cytomegalovirus exposure and HLA in healthy donors. In its sample, this clone was seen a few times. Deletions cut 0 bases from V and 7 bases from J, with 13 bases between. This CDR3 is 16 amino acids long. CDR1 is LNHNV and CDR2 is YYDKDF in the germline V gene (reference sequence). It was with 60 Vbeta and 13 Jbeta primers that the PCR ran. Sequencing was performed with immunoSEQ multiplex PCR; in TCRdb, only in-frame clones are kept and a portion is missing. The table lists approximately 150,000 clones, about 72% of them singletons, with under 3% in the top ten.

The genes are TRBV15 and TRBJ1-6; no firm D call. The source of this sequence is a human donor in good health. The sample consisted of PBMCs. Here the CDR3 reads CATSRDRLSRNSPLHF. In DNA form, the CDR3 reads TGTGCCACCAGCAGAGATCGCCTGAGTCGCAATTCACCCCTCCACTTT.